This TCR beta chain was sequenced during a study of blood T cells in healthy people across ages. On the study more broadly: Per two T cells, template switching captured roughly one barcoded beta molecule.

Concerning this clonotype: Its target is unknown.

With a J-beta primer mix and a sample-barcoded 5' primer, a second PCR ran roughly 6 to 11 cycles. One entry per CDR3 protein, called by TCRdb with MiXCR from the 5' RACE reads. The sample consists of about 580,000 distinct CDR3 sequences, roughly 48% of them appearing once. General study points: Older individuals had lower TCR beta diversity per million T cells (the decline was roughly linear). Long-lived donors exceeded aged donors in naive CD4+ cells and diversity.

The receptor's source is an elderly man in good health. Source material: blood.

The CDR3 is CSVAPGLNEQFF. DNA for the CDR3: TGCAGCGTTGCACCAGGGCTCAATGAGCAGTTCTTC. The chain joins TRBV29-1 to TRBJ2-1, with D tentatively TRBD1 (5 bases). Trimming pared 4 bases from V and 6 bases from J, leaving 10 bases between. Per the germline V gene, CDR1 is SQVTM and CDR2 is ANQGSEA. This CDR3 contains 12 residues.